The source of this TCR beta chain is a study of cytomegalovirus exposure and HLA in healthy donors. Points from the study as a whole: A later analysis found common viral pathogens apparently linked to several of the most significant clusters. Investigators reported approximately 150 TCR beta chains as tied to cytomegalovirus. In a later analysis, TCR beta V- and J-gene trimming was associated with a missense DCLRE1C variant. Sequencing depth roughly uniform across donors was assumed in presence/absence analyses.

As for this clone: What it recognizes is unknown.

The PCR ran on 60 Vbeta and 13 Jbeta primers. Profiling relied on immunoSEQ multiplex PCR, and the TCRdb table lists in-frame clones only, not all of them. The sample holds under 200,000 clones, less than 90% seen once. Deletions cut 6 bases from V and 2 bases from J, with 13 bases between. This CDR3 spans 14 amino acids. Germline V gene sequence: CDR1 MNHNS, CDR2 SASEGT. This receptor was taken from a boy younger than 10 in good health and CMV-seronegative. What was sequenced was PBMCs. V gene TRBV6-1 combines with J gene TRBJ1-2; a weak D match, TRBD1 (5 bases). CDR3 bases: TGTGCCAGCAGCGCTACCCCAGGGAACTATGGCTACACCTTC. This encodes CASSATPGNYGYTF.